Presented here are 31 T cell receptor beta chains from one specimen sequenced in a study of blood T cell repertoires in COVID-19. Using immunoSEQ multiplex PCR, the repertoire was profiled, and TCRdb retains in-frame clones only, with some absent. The data contain more than 80,000 clones, roughly 86% of them singletons. The sequenced sample was peripheral blood. The receptors stem from a man aged 45-65 years with active COVID-19.

This rearrangement joins TRBV5-1 to TRBJ1-1, with D possibly matching TRBD1 (5 bases). This CDR3 has 14 residues. V was shortened by 0 bases and J by 2 bases, with 8 bases between the two germline ends. From germline, CDR1 is SGHRS and CDR2 YFSETQ. The CDR3 protein is CASSLVQGNTEAFF. In nucleotides, the CDR3 is TGCGCCAGCAGCTTGGTCCAGGGTAACACTGAAGCTTTCTTT.

V is TRBV5-6 and J is TRBJ1-2; no definite D call. The CDR3 has 15 residues. The germline gives CDR1 SGHDT, CDR2 YYEEEE. Trimming took 1 base from V and 1 from J, leaving 11 bases between them. CDR3 sequence reads: CASSLLVVDNYGYTF. CDR3 sequence (DNA): TGTGCCAGCAGCTTGTTAGTAGTTGATAACTATGGCTACACCTTC.

V gene TRBV30 combines with J gene TRBJ1-1; tentatively, D is TRBD1 (6 bases). CDR3 size: 17 residues. The germline CDR1 and CDR2 sequences are GTSNPN and SVGIG (reference sequence). V lost 2 bases, J lost 1 base, and 20 bases lay in between. DNA for the CDR3: TGTGCCTGGAGTCATCCCCCCGGGACAAGTCCGAACACTGAAGCTTTCTTT. It encodes CAWSHPPGTSPNTEAFF.

The chain couples TRBV27 to TRBJ2-5, with 14 bases matching TRBD2. J lost 5 bases, V lost 5 bases, and 10 bases had no gene match. The CDR3 runs to 17 residues. Germline assignment: CDR1 MNHEY and CDR2 SMNVEV (reference sequence). In DNA form, the CDR3 reads TGTGCCAGCAGTCCGCGTCGGACTAGCGGGAGGCTTGAGACCCAGTACTTC. This gives the protein CASSPRRTSGRLETQYF.

The chain carries TRBV6-2 or TRBV6-3 and TRBJ2-1; 9 bases are shared with TRBD2. V dropped 0 bases and J dropped 6; count of bases not matched to a gene: 9. The CDR3 runs 17 residues. Germline-derived CDR1 and CDR2 are MNHEY and SVGEGT. Written as DNA, the CDR3 is TGTGCCAGCAGTTACTCATTAATAGCGGGAGTGGCCAATGAGCAGTTCTTC. Amino acid sequence: CASSYSLIAGVANEQFF.

V gene TRBV2 combines with J gene TRBJ2-2, with D possibly matching TRBD1 (5 bases). Germline CDR1 reads SNHLY; CDR2 reads FYNNEI. Trimming pared 5 bases from V and 0 bases from J, leaving 10 bases between. This CDR3 has 15 residues. CDR3 in DNA: TGTGCCAGCAGTCGACAGATTGCGAACACCGGGGAGCTGTTTTTT. This sequence encodes CASSRQIANTGELFF.

The J gene is TRBJ1-1, the V gene TRBV7-2; perhaps TRBD1 as D (5 bases). The germline V gene encodes CDR1 SGHTA and CDR2 FQGNSA. This CDR3 contains 13 residues. V was cut by 2 bases and J by 4 bases, with 8 bases left in between. CDR3 in amino acids: CASSLMGGTEAFF. CDR3 nucleotide sequence: TGTGCCAGCAGCTTAATGGGGGGCACTGAAGCTTTCTTT.

This chain joins TRBV6-6 and TRBJ1-1; D is uncertain. Germline loops: CDR1 MNHNY, CDR2 SVGAGI (reference sequence). CDR3 length: 14 amino acids. With 0 bases removed from V and 6 bases from J, the gap between germline ends came to 11 bases. CDR3: CASSYSGETAEAFF. CDR3 bases: TGTGCCAGCAGTTACTCGGGCGAGACCGCTGAAGCTTTCTTT.

The rearrangement links TRBV6-1 to TRBJ1-6; D may be TRBD1 (6 bases). V was clipped by 1 base and J by 10 bases, with 20 bases between them. The CDR3 length is 17 residues. The germline CDR1 and CDR2 sequences are MNHNS and SASEGT. The CDR3 spells CASSEGIGGPYVSPLHF. In DNA form, the CDR3 reads TGTGCCAGCAGTGAAGGCATTGGGGGCCCCTATGTCTCACCCCTCCACTTT.

On this clone: The junction shows a germline mismatch at one end, possibly a read error. The chain uses TRBV6-1 and TRBJ1-2, with D maybe TRBD1 (6 bases). This CDR3 region has 14 residues. Germline loops: CDR1 MNHNS, CDR2 SASEGT. The CDR3 bases are TGTGCCAGCAGTCAAGCGGGGGGGCCTCCTGGCTACACCTTC. Translation: CASSQAGGPPGYTF.

The CDR3: CASSHRTGEIRAFF. DNA for the CDR3: TGTGCCAGTAGTCACCGTACAGGGGAAATTCGGGCTTTCTTT. V and J are TRBV19 and TRBJ1-1; 7 bases line up with TRBD1. Germline assignment: CDR1 LNHDA and CDR2 SQIVND (reference sequence). V was pared by 5 bases and J by 11 bases, with 14 bases of the junction left unmatched. The CDR3 contains 14 residues.

This rearrangement joins TRBV4-2 to TRBJ2-1; 9 nucleotides line up with TRBD2. From germline, CDR1 is LGHNA and CDR2 YNFKEQ. The J segment lost 0 bases and the V segment lost 2 bases, leaving 2 bases of the junction unmatched. CDR3 length: 16 residues. The CDR3 here is CASSQRSGSSYNEQFF. CDR3 bases: TGTGCCAGCAGCCAACGTAGCGGGAGCTCCTACAATGAGCAGTTCTTC.

The J gene is TRBJ1-5, the V gene TRBV7-2, with 7 bases fitting TRBD1. V gave up 3 bases and J gave up 10 bases; unmatched junction bases: 21. The germline V gene encodes CDR1 SGHTA and CDR2 FQGNSA. The CDR3 runs to 18 residues. Here the CDR3 reads CASSLFGGGMWRYYPQHF. The CDR3 coding sequence is TGTGCCAGCAGCTTGTTTGGAGGGGGCATGTGGAGGTATTATCCCCAGCATTTT.

The J gene is TRBJ1-1, the V gene TRBV9; D perhaps matches TRBD1 (6 bases). Germline V lookup: CDR1 SGDLS, CDR2 YYNGEE. The length of the CDR3 is 15 residues. V was shortened by 1 base and J by 0 bases, with 10 bases between the two germline ends. The CDR3 loop reads CASSVPTGLNTEAFF. In DNA form, the CDR3 reads TGTGCCAGCAGCGTACCAACAGGGTTGAACACTGAAGCTTTCTTT.

This chain links TRBV28 with TRBJ1-5; no definite D call. This CDR3 comprises 14 residues. V was cut by 1 base and J by 4 bases, with 8 bases left in between. CDR1 is MDHEN, CDR2 SYDVKM, per germline. The CDR3 bases are TGTGCCAGCAGTTTATTTTCCGCGAATCAGCCCCAGCATTTT. Protein product: CASSLFSANQPQHF. Full variable domain (missing parts from reference TRBV28 and TRBJ1-5): DVKVTQSSRYLVKRTGEKVFLECVQDMDHENMFWYRQDPGLGLRLIYFSYDVKMKEKGDIPEGYSVSREKKERFSLILESASTNQTSMYLCASSLFSANQPQHFGDGTRLSIL.

The chain links TRBV5-4 to TRBJ1-1; D might be TRBD1 (5 bases). The length of the CDR3 is 14 residues. The germline V gene encodes CDR1 SGHNT and CDR2 YYREEE (reference sequence). The V end was cut by 0 bases, the J end by 3 bases, with 9 bases between. The CDR3 region has the DNA TGTGCCAGCAGCTTGGTGGGGCCGGACACTGAAGCTTTCTTT. This gives the protein CASSLVGPDTEAFF.

V gene TRBV5-6 combines with J gene TRBJ1-6, with D perhaps TRBD1 (5 bases). This CDR3 has 15 residues. CDR1 is SGHDT, CDR2 YYEEEE, per germline. V lost 3 bases and J 9 bases, leaving 16 bases between the germline ends. CDR3 sequence reads: CASSSYRAGGSPLHF. The CDR3 nucleotides are TGTGCCAGCAGCTCATATCGGGCGGGGGGTTCACCCCTCCACTTT.

The V gene is TRBV28, the J gene TRBJ1-5; D call uncertain. The CDR3 is 19 amino acids. The V and J ends lost 7 bases and 0 bases respectively, with 25 bases between them. Germline loops: CDR1 MDHEN, CDR2 SYDVKM. The CDR3 region is CASTPGKDLLTLSNQPQHF. The CDR3 region has the DNA TGTGCCAGCACCCCCGGGAAGGACCTTTTAACCCTTAGCAATCAGCCCCAGCATTTT.

This clone was seen just once. The chain recombines TRBV15 with TRBJ2-5, with D perhaps TRBD1 (6 bases). The ends were cut back, 3 bases at V and 5 bases at J, with 22 bases in the middle. CDR3 length: 17 amino acids. CDR1 LNHNV and CDR2 YYDKDF come from the germline V gene (reference sequence). This CDR3 reads CATSRKTQGYLKETQYF. For the CDR3, the DNA is TGTGCCACCAGCAGGAAAACACAGGGATACCTCAAGGAGACCCAGTACTTC. The full variable domain, its missing parts supplied by reference TRBV15 and TRBJ2-5, is DAMVIQNPRYQVTQFGKPVTLSCSQTLNHNVMYWYQQKSSQAPKLLFHYYDKDFNNEADTPDNFQSRRPNTSFCFLDIRSPGLGDTAMYLCATSRKTQGYLKETQYFGPGTRLLVL.

The chain carries TRBV5-6 and TRBJ1-2; D remains ambiguous. CDR3 length: 14 amino acids. The germline V gene encodes CDR1 SGHDT and CDR2 YYEEEE. Trimming removed 0 bases from V and 6 bases from J, with 12 bases in between. The CDR3 sequence: CASSLVVGSDGYTF. The CDR3 nucleotides read TGTGCCAGCAGCTTGGTAGTCGGGAGTGATGGCTACACCTTC.

The rearrangement links TRBV7-8 to TRBJ2-1, with D perhaps matching TRBD2 (6 bases). V lost 2 bases to trimming and J lost 6 bases, with 14 bases between them. This CDR3 region has 15 residues. The germline V gene encodes CDR1 SGHVS and CDR2 FQNEAQ. The CDR3 here is CASSLMSSASNEQFF. In DNA, the CDR3 is TGTGCCAGCAGCTTAATGTCTAGCGCTAGCAATGAGCAGTTCTTC.

The chain couples TRBV19 to TRBJ1-1; the D gene is possibly TRBD1 (5 bases). The CDR3 is 15 residues long. Germline V CDR1 and CDR2: LNHDA, SQIVND (reference sequence). V shed 4 bases and J shed 1 base, with 13 bases lying between them. CDR3 nucleotide sequence: TGTGCCAGTAGTACCCGCGGGACTCCGAACACTGAAGCTTTCTTT. Translating gives CASSTRGTPNTEAFF.

This chain joins TRBV9 and TRBJ2-1, with D possibly matching TRBD1 (5 bases). Germline values: CDR1 SGDLS, CDR2 YYNGEE. Trimming removed 4 bases from V and 2 bases from J, with 10 bases in between. The CDR3 covers 14 residues. Here the CDR3 DNA reads TGTGCCAGCAGCCGGACGGACACCTACAATGAGCAGTTCTTC. Its translation: CASSRTDTYNEQFF.

The CDR3 reads CASSLLDFGGINEQFF. The CDR3 bases are TGTGCCAGCAGCTTATTAGATTTTGGGGGGATAAATGAGCAGTTCTTC. V usage is TRBV7-3 and J usage is TRBJ2-1; D is perhaps TRBD2 (6 bases). The CDR3 spans 16 residues. CDR1 is SGHTA, CDR2 FQGTGA, per germline. Trimming cost V 2 bases and J 7 bases, with 18 bases left between them.

The V call is TRBV15, the J call TRBJ2-1; 8 bases are shared with TRBD2. The V and J ends lost 1 base and 4 bases, in that order; junction bases with no gene match: 6. Germline V gene data show CDR1 as LNHNV and CDR2 as YYDKDF (reference sequence). The CDR3 runs to 16 residues. The CDR3 DNA reads TGTGCCACCAGCAGAGGGACTAGCCGAAAATACAATGAGCAGTTCTTC. Amino acids: CATSRGTSRKYNEQFF.

The chain links TRBV7-7 to TRBJ2-5; TRBD1 might be the D (7 bases). The germline V gene encodes CDR1 SSHAT and CDR2 FNYEAQ (reference sequence). This CDR3 spans 12 amino acids. V lost 4 bases, J lost 5 bases, and 8 bases lay in between. The CDR3 loop reads CASSSGGETQYF. The CDR3 DNA reads as TGTGCCAGCAGCTCAGGGGGGGAGACCCAGTACTTC. Looking up the rest from reference TRBV7-7 and TRBJ2-5 gives the full variable domain: GAGVSQSPRYKVTKRGQDVTLRCDPISSHATLYWYQQALGQGPEFLTYFNYEAQPDKSGLPSDRFSAERPEGSISTLTIQRTEQRDSAMYRCASSSGGETQYFGPGTRLLVL.

The chain is built from TRBV11-3 and TRBJ2-2; the D gene is possibly TRBD2 (5 bases). Trimming took off 7 bases at V and 5 bases at J, with 8 bases between the two ends. The germline V gene encodes CDR1 SGHNT and CDR2 YENEEA. This CDR3 region has 12 residues. The CDR3 DNA sequence: TGTGCCAGCAATACGGGGACCGGGGAGCTGTTTTTT. Amino acids: CASNTGTGELFF. The entire variable domain, with the rest obtained from reference TRBV11-3 and TRBJ2-2, is as follows: EAGVVQSPRYKIIEKKQPVAFWCNPISGHNTLYWYLQNLGQGPELLIRYENEEAVDDSQLPKDRFSAERLKGVDSTLKIQPAELGDSAVYLCASNTGTGELFFGEGSRLTVL.

The CDR3 reads CASSDPLGGANVLTF. The CDR3 nucleotides read TGCGCCAGCAGTGACCCCCTCGGGGGGGCCAACGTCCTGACTTTC. The chain couples TRBV10-2 to TRBJ2-6; D unclear. This CDR3 spans 15 amino acids. The V end lost 3 bases, the J end lost 4 bases, and 10 bases lay between the germline ends. Germline CDR1 and CDR2: WSHSY and SAAADI.

The rearrangement links TRBV30 to TRBJ1-6, with TRBD1 as a possible D gene (6 bases). Germline lookup yields CDR1 GTSNPN and CDR2 SVGIG (reference sequence). The CDR3 runs to 16 residues. The V and J ends lost 3 bases and 1 base respectively, with 13 bases between them. The CDR3 nucleotides read TGTGCCTGGAGCGTTTCCACAGGGTCCTATAATTCACCCCTCCACTTT. It yields the protein CAWSVSTGSYNSPLHF.

CDR3 in DNA: TGTGCCAGCAGGGAGACGGCTAACTATGGCTACACCTTC. It is translated as CASRETANYGYTF. The chain carries TRBV28 and TRBJ1-2; D is unclear. Deletions cut 6 bases from V and 0 bases from J, with 8 bases between. Per the germline V gene, CDR1 is MDHEN and CDR2 is SYDVKM. This CDR3 spans 13 amino acids.

The chain couples TRBV3-1 (or the pseudogene TRBV3-2) to TRBJ1-2; possible D gene TRBD1, 5 bases. The CDR3 sequence is 13 residues long. V lost 3 bases and J lost 7, with 12 bases in between. The germline CDR1 and CDR2 sequences are LGHDT and YNNKEL (reference sequence). The CDR3 DNA is TGTGCCAGCAGCCATGACAGCGCGCTTGGCTACACCTTC. Translation gives CASSHDSALGYTF.